The 22 T cell receptor beta chains below were found in one sample sequenced in a study of blood T cell repertoires in COVID-19. The method was immunoSEQ multiplex PCR; TCRdb's version includes in-frame clones alone and lacks a portion of them. The repertoire consists of about 71,000 clones, with 75% to 95% occurring once and the leading ten covering less than 0.8%. Sequences were obtained from peripheral blood. These TCRs come from a woman aged 80 or over with acute or convalescent COVID-19.

The V call is TRBV6-5, the J call TRBJ2-1; possibly TRBD1 for D (6 bases). CDR1 is MNHEY and CDR2 is SVGAGI in the germline V gene. V was shortened by 6 bases and J by 5 bases, with 14 bases between the two germline ends. This CDR3 is built from 14 residues. CDR3 sequence (DNA): TGTGCCAGCAGCCAGGGGCGAGCCAACAATGAGCAGTTCTTC. Its protein product is CASSQGRANNEQFF.

J is TRBJ2-2 and V is TRBV28; D possibly corresponds to TRBD1 (5 bases). Germline loops: CDR1 MDHEN, CDR2 SYDVKM. Trimming shortened V by 2 bases and J by 1 base, and 8 bases separated the two germline ends. There are 15 residues in the CDR3. CDR3 bases: TGTGCCAGCAGTTTACAGGGCTTGAACACCGGGGAGCTGTTTTTT. Its protein is CASSLQGLNTGELFF.

This chain links TRBV7-2 with TRBJ2-7, with TRBD1 matching over 9 bases. The CDR3 runs to 15 residues. In germline, CDR1 is SGHTA, CDR2 FQGNSA. The V gene end was trimmed by 3 bases and the J gene end by 6 bases; junction bases not matched to a gene: 9. For the CDR3, the DNA is TGTGCCAGCAGCTTCGGGACAGGGATGTTCAGCGAGCAGTACTTC. Translation: CASSFGTGMFSEQYF.

This clone has a handful of counts. This chain connects TRBV7-6 to TRBJ1-3; D is ambiguous. This CDR3 has 14 residues. Trimming removed 3 bases at V and 0 bases at J, with 6 bases between. Germline CDR1 and CDR2: SGHVS and FNYEAQ. CDR3 protein: CASSLRLSGNTIYF. As DNA, the CDR3 is TGTGCCAGCAGCTTGCGTCTCTCTGGAAACACCATATATTTT.

This rearrangement joins TRBV5-1 to TRBJ2-6; D is ambiguous. The CDR3 contains 17 residues. V lost 4 bases, J lost 1 base, and 15 bases lay in between. The germline V gene has CDR1 SGHRS and CDR2 YFSETQ. The CDR3 nucleotides read TGCGCCAGCAGCAACCGGGTTATCGGATCTGGGGCCAACGTCCTGACTTTC. Translation gives CASSNRVIGSGANVLTF. The full variable domain, its missing parts supplied by reference TRBV5-1 and TRBJ2-6, is KAGVTQTPRYLIKTRGQQVTLSCSPISGHRSVSWYQQTPGQGLQFLFEYFSETQRNKGNFPGRFSGRQFSNSRSEMNVSTLELGDSALYLCASSNRVIGSGANVLTFGAGSRLTVL.

The chain uses TRBV7-2 and TRBJ1-5; the D gene is possibly TRBD1 (5 bases). Per the germline V gene, CDR1 is SGHTA and CDR2 is FQGNSA. This CDR3 region has 16 residues. The ends were cut back, 5 bases at V and 0 bases at J, with 14 bases in the middle. As DNA, the CDR3 is TGTGCCAGCAGCGCGGCAGGGACTATTAGCAATCAGCCCCAGCATTTT. Encoded protein: CASSAAGTISNQPQHF.

V is TRBV9 and J is TRBJ2-2, with D possibly TRBD1 on 5 matching bases. Germline V CDR1 and CDR2: SGDLS, YYNGEE. The CDR3 sequence is 15 residues long. Trimming shortened V by 4 bases and J by 9 bases, and 19 bases separated the two germline ends. CDR3: CASSLGPDSPRELFF. In DNA, the CDR3 is TGTGCCAGCAGCTTGGGGCCCGACAGTCCTCGGGAGCTGTTTTTT. The full variable domain, with the rest looked up from reference TRBV9 and TRBJ2-2, is DSGVTQTPKHLITATGQRVTLRCSPRSGDLSVYWYQQSLDQGLQFLIQYYNGEERAKGNILERFSAQQFPDLHSELNLSSLELGDSALYFCASSLGPDSPRELFFGEGSRLTVL.

The chain employs TRBV7-2 and TRBJ1-5, with D maybe TRBD1 (5 bases). Per the germline V gene, CDR1 is SGHTA and CDR2 is FQGNSA. V lost 6 bases and J 0 bases, leaving 12 bases between the germline ends. The CDR3 consists of 15 residues. Written as DNA, the CDR3 is TGTGCCAGCAGTCCAGTAGGGGATAGCAATCAGCCCCAGCATTTT. Translation: CASSPVGDSNQPQHF.

This clone was counted a few times. This chain uses TRBV2 with TRBJ1-4, with 10 bases identical to TRBD1. The V and J ends lost 3 bases and 3 bases, in that order; junction bases with no gene match: 1. The CDR3 contains 15 residues. The V gene's germline CDR1 is SNHLY and CDR2 FYNNEI. The CDR3 loop reads CASSEGQGPNEKLFF. The CDR3 DNA reads TGTGCCAGCAGTGAGGGACAGGGGCCTAATGAAAAACTGTTTTTT.

The gene calls are TRBV5-1 and TRBJ1-6; 9 positions agree with TRBD1. Trimming at V came to 0 bases and at J to 7 bases, leaving 2 bases not matched to a gene. Germline V lookup: CDR1 SGHRS, CDR2 YFSETQ. This CDR3 has 15 residues. The CDR3 coding sequence is TGCGCCAGCAGCTTGGCCGGGACAGGGAATTCACCCCTCCACTTT. This encodes CASSLAGTGNSPLHF.

The genes are TRBV6-1 and TRBJ1-6; TRBD1 agrees at 7 bases. There are 14 residues in the CDR3. The ends lost 3 bases at V and 9 bases at J; junction bases unmatched: 5. Germline CDR1 is MNHNS and CDR2 is SASEGT. The CDR3 bases are TGTGCCAGCAGTGAGACAGGGAAGGGTTCACCCCTCCACTTT. This sequence encodes CASSETGKGSPLHF.

CDR3 in amino acids: CASSFDLLEYNEQFF. The CDR3 nucleotides are TGTGCCAGCAGCTTTGACCTGCTAGAGTACAATGAGCAGTTCTTC. The genes are TRBV11-1 and TRBJ2-1; D unresolved. Germline assignment: CDR1 SGHAT and CDR2 FQDESV (reference sequence). V lost 3 bases and J lost 4, with 13 bases in between. CDR3 length equals 15 residues.

The chain couples TRBV19 to TRBJ2-1, with TRBD2 as a possible D gene (5 bases). From germline, CDR1 is LNHDA and CDR2 SQIVND (reference sequence). V was clipped by 6 bases and J by 4 bases, with 10 bases between them. The CDR3 covers 13 residues. CDR3 nucleotide sequence: TGTGCCAGTAGCGGGGATAGATACAATGAGCAGTTCTTC. Translation gives CASSGDRYNEQFF.

V and J are TRBV24-1 and TRBJ2-7, with TRBD1 as a possible D gene (6 bases). The CDR3 extends over 14 amino acids. From germline, CDR1 is KGHDR and CDR2 SFDVKD. Between the trimmed V and J ends, which lost 5 bases and 6 bases, there was a span of 16 bases. The CDR3 nucleotides are TGTGCCACCAGTGCCAGGGGAATCGAACGCGAGCAGTACTTC. Translating it yields CATSARGIEREQYF.

V gene TRBV19 combines with J gene TRBJ1-5; 10 nucleotides align to TRBD1. Germline assignment: CDR1 LNHDA and CDR2 SQIVND (reference sequence). The CDR3 totals 17 residues. The trim removed 4 bases at V and 3 bases at J, leaving 9 bases unmatched. The CDR3 DNA sequence: TGTGCCAGTAGTACGGGACAGGGGTTCAGGGCCAATCAGCCCCAGCATTTT. It specifies CASSTGQGFRANQPQHF.

The chain is built from TRBV6-5 and TRBJ1-1; D may be TRBD1 (5 bases). CDR3 length: 14 amino acids. The germline gives CDR1 MNHEY, CDR2 SVGAGI. The ends were cut back, 2 bases at V and 1 base at J, with 8 bases in the middle. The DNA for the CDR3 is TGTGCCAGCAGTTACCGACAGCGGAACACTGAAGCTTTCTTT. Translating it yields CASSYRQRNTEAFF.

V is TRBV9 and J is TRBJ2-2; possible D gene TRBD1, 6 bases. V shed 4 bases and J shed 4 bases, with 17 bases lying between them. The length of the CDR3 is 16 residues. Germline assignment: CDR1 SGDLS and CDR2 YYNGEE. Here the CDR3 reads CASSFAWGPSTGELFF. CDR3 bases: TGTGCCAGCAGCTTCGCTTGGGGGCCCAGCACCGGGGAGCTGTTTTTT.

This clone was counted a single time. This chain connects TRBV5-5 to TRBJ2-7; TRBD2 might be the D (5 bases). CDR3 length: 14 amino acids. Per the germline V gene, CDR1 is SGHKS and CDR2 is YYEKEE (reference sequence). V lost 2 bases and J lost 3, with 12 bases in between. The CDR3 sequence is CASSFFLGSYEQYF. In DNA form, the CDR3 reads TGTGCCAGCAGCTTTTTTTTGGGGAGCTACGAGCAGTACTTC.

The chain combines TRBV4-1 with TRBJ2-7; 9 bases match TRBD1. The V gene end was trimmed by 6 bases and the J gene end by 4 bases; junction bases not matched to a gene: 10. There are 15 residues in the CDR3. CDR1 is MGHRA and CDR2 is YSYEKL in the germline V gene. CDR3 bases: TGCGCCAGCAGAACCATGGGGACAGGGATTTACGAGCAGTACTTC. This sequence encodes CASRTMGTGIYEQYF.

The chain combines TRBV5-1 with TRBJ1-1, with D possibly being TRBD1 (5 bases). Germline CDR1 reads SGHRS; CDR2 reads YFSETQ. V lost 0 bases and J 4 bases, leaving 13 bases between the germline ends. The CDR3 is 15 amino acids. The CDR3 nucleotides are TGCGCCAGCAGCTTGGCCAGGGTGACGAGCACTGAAGCTTTCTTT. Translation gives CASSLARVTSTEAFF.

This chain joins TRBV4-1 and TRBJ1-5; 9 nucleotides align to TRBD1. The CDR3 totals 20 residues. The V segment lost 0 bases and the J segment 1 base; nucleotides outside the gene matches: 13. CDR1 and CDR2 from the germline V gene are MGHRA and YSYEKL. CDR3 in amino acids: CASSQDGGQGTLGSNQPQHF. DNA for the CDR3: TGCGCCAGCAGCCAAGATGGGGGACAGGGCACGTTGGGAAGCAATCAGCCCCAGCATTTT.

The V and J genes are TRBV5-1 and TRBJ2-1; possible D gene TRBD1, 5 bases. V was trimmed by 3 bases and J by 7 bases, leaving 5 bases between them. Looked up from germline, CDR1 is SGHRS and CDR2 is YFSETQ. This CDR3 has 11 amino acids. Here the CDR3 DNA reads TGCGCCAGCAGCTACAGGAATGAGCAGTTCTTC. Its translation is CASSYRNEQFF.